The 10 T cell receptor beta chains reported below all come from one sample, sequenced in a study of a mutant IDH1 vaccine in newly diagnosed glioma (dated by TCRdb to about 2021). The library was prepared using the immunoSEQ multiplex PCR assay. TCRdb took this table from immuneACCESS and kept in-frame rearrangements with V and J called. Such tables lack part of the clones; where checked against another copy, unresolved V genes explain under half of the gap, and the rest is unexplained. A total of roughly 48,000 clones appear in this sample, roughly 90% of them only once. About 2.4% of the sample rests with the top ten. Antigens of these TCRs are unknown. In the paper's terms, the time point label means: week 11, during vaccination. Each vaccine dose, consisting of 300 ug of a 20-mer mutant IDH1 peptide in Montanide, was administered subcutaneously with topical imiquimod. This sample comprised PBMCs, obtained from a glioma patient whose treatment included an IDH1 peptide vaccine. Every receptor here comes from a man over 45 with glioma.

The rearrangement joins TRBV7-9 to TRBJ2-7; 10 bases agree with TRBD1. CDR1 and CDR2 (germline): SEHNR, FQNEAQ (reference sequence). The CDR3 runs 12 residues. The CDR3 nucleotides read TGTGCAGAGGGACAGGGGCTTGACGAGCAGTACTTC. It is translated as CAEGQGLDEQYF.

V is TRBV19 and J is TRBJ1-4, with 9 bases that match TRBD1. V was clipped by 4 bases and J by 9 bases; unmatched bases: 6. This CDR3 contains 14 residues. The germline V gene encodes CDR1 LNHDA and CDR2 SQIVND (reference sequence). The CDR3 here is CASSRDRDRKKLFF. The DNA for the CDR3 is TGTGCCAGTAGTAGGGACAGGGATAGAAAAAAACTGTTTTTT. Together with reference TRBV19 and TRBJ1-4, the CDR3 gives the full variable domain: DGGITQSPKYLFRKEGQNVTLSCEQNLNHDAMYWYRQDPGQGLRLIYYSQIVNDFQKGDIAEGYSVSREKKESFPLTVTSAQKNPTAFYLCASSRDRDRKKLFFGSGTQLSVL.

V usage is TRBV11-2 and J usage is TRBJ1-4; D may be TRBD1 (5 bases). Germline CDR1 reads SGHAT; CDR2 reads FQNNGV. Trimming took off 1 base at V and 4 bases at J, with 10 bases between the two ends. The CDR3 contains 15 residues. The CDR3 DNA follows: TGTGCCAGCAGCTTAGTGGGGGGGGTTAATGAAAAACTGTTTTTT. Translation gives CASSLVGGVNEKLFF.

The genes are TRBV7-6 and TRBJ2-6; possible D gene TRBD1, 6 bases. The germline gives CDR1 SGHVS, CDR2 FNYEAQ. This CDR3 has 19 residues. With 3 bases removed from V and 0 bases from J, the gap between germline ends came to 18 bases. The CDR3 region is CASSFPRGAPSSGANVLTF. CDR3 nucleotide sequence: TGTGCCAGCAGCTTTCCCAGGGGCGCACCCAGCTCTGGGGCCAACGTCCTGACTTTC.

This chain uses TRBV7-2 with TRBJ2-3; D call uncertain. The V gene's germline CDR1 is SGHTA and CDR2 FQGNSA. With 1 base removed from V and 0 bases from J, the gap between germline ends came to 11 bases. The CDR3 is made up of 16 amino acids. CDR3 sequence reads: CASSLVSTLSTDTQYF. The CDR3 DNA is TGTGCCAGCAGCTTAGTCAGCACTCTTAGCACAGATACGCAGTATTTT.

The chain couples TRBV9 to TRBJ1-5; 8 positions agree with TRBD1. Germline CDR1 is SGDLS and CDR2 is YYNGEE. The CDR3 loop spans 14 amino acids. J gave up 6 bases and V 4 bases, and 6 bases lay outside the gene matches. CDR3 in amino acids: CASSQGQGGQPQHF. The CDR3, as DNA: TGTGCCAGCAGCCAAGGACAGGGAGGTCAGCCCCAGCATTTT.

V gene TRBV6-5 combines with J gene TRBJ2-5; 7 positions agree with TRBD1. Germline lookup yields CDR1 MNHEY and CDR2 SVGAGI. Trimming cost V 4 bases and J 2 bases; bases outside gene matches: 4. The CDR3 has 14 amino acids. The CDR3 region is CASSSTGVQETQYF. DNA of the CDR3: TGTGCCAGCAGTTCAACAGGGGTACAAGAGACCCAGTACTTC.

The CDR3 reads CASSGQGITDTQYF. CDR3 DNA: TGTGCCAGCAGTGGACAGGGTATCACAGATACGCAGTATTTT. V usage is TRBV28 and J usage is TRBJ2-3; 8 bases line up with TRBD1. With 5 bases clipped from V and 2 bases from J, the junction kept 3 bases outside the gene matches. The CDR3 has 14 amino acids. From germline, CDR1 is MDHEN and CDR2 SYDVKM.

The chain joins TRBV6-1 to TRBJ2-7, with 9 bases that match TRBD1. Germline assignment: CDR1 MNHNS and CDR2 SASEGT. This CDR3 region has 13 residues. Losses at the gene ends were 7 bases for V and 11 bases for J; bases not matched to a gene: 12. The CDR3 coding sequence is TGTGCCAGCAAGGACAGGGGATTCTGGAAGGAGTACTTC. It is translated as CASKDRGFWKEYF.

The V gene is TRBV7-9, the J gene TRBJ2-1; unclear D gene. The germline gives CDR1 SEHNR, CDR2 FQNEAQ (reference sequence). Trimming left V 5 bases short and J 5 bases short, with 16 bases between. The CDR3 is 15 amino acids. The CDR3 DNA reads TGTGCCAGCAGCCCGAAAGTCCCAGCCAACAATGAGCAGTTCTTC. Protein: CASSPKVPANNEQFF.